Below, 26 T cell receptor beta chains from the same sample are listed, as sequenced in a study of chemoradiotherapy in HPV16-positive cancers. The data were produced by immunoSEQ multiplex PCR, yet TCRdb's version contains in-frame clones alone and is incomplete. The table has several thousand clones, around 80% seen once. The specimen was taken from a patient who underwent chemoradiotherapy. Every receptor here comes from a human donor with HPV-associated anogenital cancer.

The count of this clone is one. The chain is built from TRBV11-2 and TRBJ2-2, with no clear D. The germline V and J ends were trimmed by 5 bases and 0 bases, with 16 bases remaining between them. In germline, CDR1 is SGHAT, CDR2 FQNNGV. CDR3 length: 17 residues. The CDR3 loop is CASSRKLAFANTGELFF. As DNA, the CDR3 is TGTGCCAGCAGCCGTAAGTTGGCGTTCGCGAACACCGGGGAGCTGTTTTTT.

The chain uses TRBV7-9 and TRBJ1-4; no clear D. CDR3 length: 13 residues. V dropped 5 bases and J dropped 8 bases, with 12 bases sitting between them. CDR1 is SEHNR and CDR2 is FQNEAQ in the germline V gene (reference sequence). The CDR3 reads CASSASHGEKLFF. DNA for the CDR3: TGTGCCAGCAGCGCCTCGCATGGGGAAAAACTGTTTTTT.

The gene calls are TRBV15 and TRBJ1-6; unclear D gene. Germline CDR1 reads LNHNV; CDR2 reads YYDKDF (reference sequence). Trimming pared 3 bases from V and 7 bases from J, leaving 13 bases between. The CDR3 has 15 residues. CDR3: CATSRERLANSPLHF. The CDR3 region has the DNA TGTGCCACCAGCAGGGAGCGCTTAGCCAATTCACCCCTCCACTTT.

This CDR3 is CASSLGPTGGSSSYEQYF. In nucleotides, the CDR3 is TGTGCCAGCAGCTTGGGGCCTACAGGGGGCTCAAGCTCCTACGAGCAGTACTTC. The chain has TRBV7-8 and TRBJ2-7; TRBD1 aligns across 9 bases. This CDR3 is 18 amino acids long. V lost 3 bases to trimming and J lost 0 bases; unmatched junction nucleotides: 12. CDR1 and CDR2 from the germline V gene are SGHVS and FQNEAQ. The whole variable domain, filled in from reference TRBV7-8 and TRBJ2-7, reads GAGVSQSPRYKVAKRGQDVALRCDPISGHVSLFWYQQALGQGPEFLTYFQNEAQLDKSGLPSDRFFAERPEGSVSTLKIQRTQQEDSAVYLCASSLGPTGGSSSYEQYFGPGTRLTVT.

V and J are TRBV6-5 and TRBJ1-4; no clear D gene. This CDR3 comprises 14 residues. Germline V lookup: CDR1 MNHEY, CDR2 SVGAGI. The V gene lost 5 bases and the J gene lost 0 bases, with 7 bases spanning the gap. CDR3 nucleotides: TGTGCCAGCAGTCGACAAGCAACTAATGAAAAACTGTTTTTT. Translated: CASSRQATNEKLFF.

V is TRBV7-2 and J is TRBJ1-2; possibly TRBD1 for D (5 bases). The CDR3 runs to 15 residues. Germline CDR1 and CDR2: SGHTA and FQGNSA. Trimming took 2 bases from V and 2 from J, leaving 12 bases between them. Here the CDR3 DNA reads TGTGCCAGCAGCTTATTGGACATGGGGAACTATGGCTACACCTTC. This codes for CASSLLDMGNYGYTF.

This chain joins TRBV27 and TRBJ2-3, with D perhaps assigned TRBD1 or TRBD2 (5 bases each). Germline values: CDR1 MNHEY, CDR2 SMNVEV (reference sequence). This CDR3 region has 15 residues. Between the trimmed V and J ends, which lost 6 bases and 2 bases, there was a span of 15 bases. CDR3 sequence (DNA): TGTGCCAGCAGCCCTCTTTGGGGGTTCACAGATACGCAGTATTTT. It is translated as CASSPLWGFTDTQYF.

CDR3 sequence reads: CASRLNGGNQPQHF. CDR3 nucleotides: TGTGCCAGCAGATTAAATGGCGGCAATCAGCCCCAGCATTTT. The V call is TRBV2, the J call TRBJ1-5; no reliable D call. The CDR3 length is 14 residues. CDR1 and CDR2 (germline): SNHLY, FYNNEI. Between the trimmed V and J ends, which lost 6 bases and 2 bases, there was a span of 11 bases.

The rearrangement links TRBV5-1 to TRBJ2-5; 8 bases line up with TRBD2. The CDR3 has 15 amino acids. Per the germline V gene, CDR1 is SGHRS and CDR2 is YFSETQ. V gave up 3 bases and J gave up 2 bases; unmatched junction bases: 6. The CDR3 DNA follows: TGCGCCAGCAGCTCGGGAGGGACTGGTCAAGAGACCCAGTACTTC. Amino acid sequence: CASSSGGTGQETQYF.

The chain couples TRBV6-6 to TRBJ2-2; TRBD1 matches 7 bases. There are 15 residues in the CDR3. Trimming at V came to 6 bases and at J to 3 bases, leaving 7 bases not matched to a gene. CDR1 MNHNY and CDR2 SVGAGI come from the germline V gene (reference sequence). DNA of the CDR3: TGTGCCAGCAGGGGTCCGGGACAGTACACCGGGGAGCTGTTTTTT. Translation: CASRGPGQYTGELFF.

V is TRBV9 and J is TRBJ1-2; possible D gene TRBD1, 5 bases. The germline V gene encodes CDR1 SGDLS and CDR2 YYNGEE. V gave up 0 bases and J gave up 8 bases, with 14 bases separating them. The CDR3 sequence is 14 residues long. CDR3 DNA: TGTGCCAGCAGCGTAGCTGAGACAGCGCGCGGCTACACCTTC. Protein product: CASSVAETARGYTF. The entire variable domain, with the rest obtained from reference TRBV9 and TRBJ1-2, is as follows: DSGVTQTPKHLITATGQRVTLRCSPRSGDLSVYWYQQSLDQGLQFLIQYYNGEERAKGNILERFSAQQFPDLHSELNLSSLELGDSALYFCASSVAETARGYTFGSGTRLTVV.

V and J are TRBV30 and TRBJ2-2, with D possibly TRBD1 on 5 matching bases. This CDR3 has 13 residues. Between the trimmed V and J ends, which lost 0 bases and 6 bases, there was a span of 8 bases. Germline CDR1 is GTSNPN and CDR2 is SVGIG (reference sequence). The CDR3 reads CAWSVSRAGELFF. The CDR3 DNA follows: TGTGCCTGGAGTGTATCCAGGGCCGGGGAGCTGTTTTTT.

The chain couples TRBV18 to TRBJ1-4; D gene ambiguous. Per germline, CDR1 KGHSH and CDR2 LQKENI. The CDR3 is 13 amino acids. The V end was cut by 2 bases, the J end by 5 bases, with 6 bases between. CDR3 bases: TGTGCCAGCTCACCAGTCCGGAATGAAAAACTGTTTTTT. It encodes CASSPVRNEKLFF. Complete variable domain (other parts from reference TRBV18 and TRBJ1-4): NAGVMQNPRHLVRRRGQEARLRCSPMKGHSHVYWYRQLPEEGLKFMVYLQKENIIDESGMPKERFSAEFPKEGPSILRIQQVVRGDSAAYFCASSPVRNEKLFFGSGTQLSVL.

In this sample, this clone turned up a few times. The rearrangement uses TRBV7-9 and TRBJ1-1; 7 nucleotides align to TRBD1. Germline CDR1 reads SEHNR; CDR2 reads FQNEAQ (reference sequence). With 1 base clipped from V and 3 bases from J, the junction kept 5 bases outside the gene matches. This CDR3 comprises 15 residues. CDR3 residues: CASSLEGQMDTEAFF. The DNA for the CDR3 is TGTGCCAGCAGCTTAGAGGGACAGATGGACACTGAAGCTTTCTTT. Based on the CDR3 plus reference TRBV7-9 and TRBJ1-1, the full variable domain is DTGVSQNPRHKITKRGQNVTFRCDPISEHNRLYWYRQTLGQGPEFLTYFQNEAQLEKSRLLSDRFSAERPKGSFSTLEIQRTEQGDSAMYLCASSLEGQMDTEAFFGQGTRLTVV.

This clone was observed a handful of times. The V and J genes are TRBV7-6 and TRBJ2-7; the D gene is possibly TRBD2 (5 bases). The V gene's germline CDR1 is SGHVS and CDR2 FNYEAQ. V lost 5 bases, J lost 4 bases, and 15 bases lay in between. CDR3 length: 14 residues. The CDR3 loop is CASSPRAGTYEQYF. The CDR3 DNA follows: TGTGCCAGCAGCCCAAGGGCGGGTACTTACGAGCAGTACTTC.

CDR3 in DNA: TGTGCCAGCAGCTGGGACAGTTTGAACACTGAAGCTTTCTTT. Residues: CASSWDSLNTEAFF. The chain has TRBV7-6 and TRBJ1-1, with TRBD1 identical over 7 bases. CDR3 length: 14 amino acids. V was pared by 4 bases and J by 0 bases, with 2 bases of the junction left unmatched. Germline loops: CDR1 SGHVS, CDR2 FNYEAQ. Using reference TRBV7-6 and TRBJ1-1 for the parts outside the CDR3, the full variable domain is GAGVSQSPRYKVTKRGQDVALRCDPISGHVSLYWYRQALGQGPEFLTYFNYEAQQDKSGLPNDRFSAERPEGSISTLTIQRTEQRDSAMYRCASSWDSLNTEAFFGQGTRLTVV.

There are a few counts of this clone. The chain recombines TRBV7-9 with TRBJ1-6; 7 nucleotides agree with TRBD1. The junction had 10 bases not matched to a gene; V was cut back by 2 bases and J by 9 bases. This CDR3 is built from 16 residues. Germline V gene sequence: CDR1 SEHNR, CDR2 FQNEAQ (reference sequence). The DNA of the CDR3 is TGTGCCAGCAGCTTACTACAGGGGCAGGGAGGTTCACCCCTCCACTTT. Translating it yields CASSLLQGQGGSPLHF.

This clone was detected only a few times. The chain carries TRBV5-4 and TRBJ1-1; D is uncertain. Germline V gene sequence: CDR1 SGHNT, CDR2 YYREEE (reference sequence). The CDR3 length is 12 residues. V was cut by 3 bases and J by 1 base, with 4 bases left in between. The CDR3 sequence is CASSWENTEAFF. CDR3 coding DNA: TGTGCCAGCAGCTGGGAGAACACTGAAGCTTTCTTT.

The chain joins TRBV2 to TRBJ1-4; no reliable D call. Germline CDR1 and CDR2: SNHLY and FYNNEI. V lost 8 bases, J lost 6 bases, and 13 bases lay in between. The CDR3 loop spans 13 amino acids. The CDR3 reads CASGGGYDEKLFF. CDR3 nucleotide sequence: TGTGCCAGCGGAGGAGGGTACGATGAAAAACTGTTTTTT.

The V gene is TRBV5-5, the J gene TRBJ1-1; D unclear. The germline V gene has CDR1 SGHKS and CDR2 YYEKEE (reference sequence). The length of the CDR3 is 12 residues. The V and J ends lost 3 bases and 3 bases respectively, with 6 bases between them. In nucleotides, the CDR3 is TGTGCCAGCAGCTCCGGAGACACTGAAGCTTTCTTT. It encodes CASSSGDTEAFF.

V is TRBV10-3 and J is TRBJ2-5, with 8 nucleotides matching TRBD1. The J call may be faulty, since TRBJ2-7 better matches the DNA end. The CDR3 sequence is 15 residues long. Germline assignment: CDR1 ENHRY and CDR2 SYGVKD. The CDR3 DNA follows: TGTGCCATCAGCGTAAACCAGGGGGCGCGGGACGAGCAGTACTTC. Translation gives CAISVNQGARDEQYF.

The rearrangement joins TRBV11-2 to TRBJ2-7; no clear D. Deletions cut 5 bases from V and 3 bases from J, with 8 bases between. This CDR3 has 12 amino acids. CDR1 is SGHAT and CDR2 is FQNNGV in the germline V gene. In DNA form, the CDR3 reads TGTGCCAGCAGCCCCGCCATCTACGAGCAGTACTTC. Amino acid sequence: CASSPAIYEQYF.

This sequence joins TRBV4-3 and TRBJ2-3, with unresolved D. The CDR3 runs 15 residues. The V gene's germline CDR1 is LGHNA and CDR2 YSLEER. V gave up 0 bases and J gave up 1 base, with 8 bases separating them. The chain's CDR3 is CASSQDSHRTDTQYF. As DNA, the CDR3 is TGCGCCAGCAGCCAAGACAGTCATCGCACAGATACGCAGTATTTT.

There are a few counts of this clone. The V and J genes are TRBV30 and TRBJ1-5, with unresolved D. Germline V lookup: CDR1 GTSNPN, CDR2 SVGIG (reference sequence). V was clipped by 0 bases and J by 9 bases, with 12 bases between them. The CDR3 has 13 amino acids. Here the CDR3 reads CAWSVRPRAPQHF. DNA of the CDR3: TGTGCCTGGAGTGTGAGGCCCAGAGCGCCCCAGCATTTT.

The gene calls are TRBV19 and TRBJ1-5; D ambiguous. The V end was cut by 6 bases, the J end by 0 bases, with 15 bases between. This CDR3 contains 16 residues. The germline gives CDR1 LNHDA, CDR2 SQIVND (reference sequence). CDR3 nucleotides: TGTGCCAGTAGGACGACGGTTACCGATAGCAATCAGCCCCAGCATTTT. Translating it yields CASRTTVTDSNQPQHF. Looking up the rest from reference TRBV19 and TRBJ1-5 gives the full variable domain: DGGITQSPKYLFRKEGQNVTLSCEQNLNHDAMYWYRQDPGQGLRLIYYSQIVNDFQKGDIAEGYSVSREKKESFPLTVTSAQKNPTAFYLCASRTTVTDSNQPQHFGDGTRLSIL.

V is TRBV6-5 and J is TRBJ1-1; D uncertain. There are 14 residues in the CDR3. V was shortened by 4 bases and J by 2 bases, with 11 bases between the two germline ends. Germline values: CDR1 MNHEY, CDR2 SVGAGI. The DNA of the CDR3 is TGTGCCAGCAGTTCCCCGGCGCAAAACACTGAAGCTTTCTTT. This encodes CASSSPAQNTEAFF.